This T cell receptor (beta chain) was documented in a study of CD8 T cells in Susac syndrome. RNA totalling about 0.45 to 1 ug underwent reverse transcription with random hexamers. Via MiXCR, TCRdb re-called the immunoSEQ multiplex PCR reads, giving one row per CDR3 protein. Among about 250,000 distinct CDR3 sequences listed, about 94% were seen once. Germline CDR1 DFQATT, CDR2 SNEGSKA (reference sequence). The CDR3 totals 16 residues. V shed 4 bases, J shed 3 bases, and the junction held 11 bases outside the gene matches. The V and J genes are TRBV20-1 and TRBJ2-1; 8 bases match TRBD1. The clonotype originates from a human donor with multiple sclerosis. The sequenced sample was CD4+ T cells from PBMCs. The CDR3 region is CSATTGQGVNYNEQFF. In DNA, the CDR3 is TGCAGTGCTACCACAGGACAGGGTGTAAACTACAATGAGCAGTTCTTC.